This T cell receptor (beta chain) was sequenced in a study of T cell repertoires in cytomegalovirus infection. Study-level information: A matching HLA type, together with CMV infection, was signaled by public TCR beta signatures. Findings and limits, study-wide: HLA-C-restricted CMV clonotypes gave the most frequent clonotype in two of eight donors. Summed frequency of public TCR beta families distinguished CMV carriers with the relevant HLA.

MiXCR, run by TCRdb on the reads, gives a single entry per CDR3 protein. The sample lists roughly 230,000 distinct CDR3 sequences; about 12% were seen once. This clonotype was counted at least ten times. The antigen is not known. V dropped 4 bases and J dropped 1 base, with 11 bases sitting between them. Germline lookup yields CDR1 SGHVS and CDR2 FQNEAQ. CDR3 length: 15 residues. The sequence was collected from a human donor in good health (CMV status not recorded). Some clones in this sample may be carry-over from other donors' samples. This rearrangement joins TRBV7-8 to TRBJ1-5, with TRBD1 as a possible D gene (6 bases). Input material: PBMCs. This CDR3 is CASSSSRGSNQPQHF. The CDR3 nucleotides are TGTGCCAGCAGCTCCAGCAGGGGAAGCAATCAGCCCCAGCATTTT. Together with reference TRBV7-8 and TRBJ1-5, the CDR3 gives the full variable domain: GAGVSQSPRYKVAKRGQDVALRCDPISGHVSLFWYQQALGQGPEFLTYFQNEAQLDKSGLPSDRFFAERPEGSVSTLKIQRTQQEDSAVYLCASSSSRGSNQPQHFGDGTRLSIL.